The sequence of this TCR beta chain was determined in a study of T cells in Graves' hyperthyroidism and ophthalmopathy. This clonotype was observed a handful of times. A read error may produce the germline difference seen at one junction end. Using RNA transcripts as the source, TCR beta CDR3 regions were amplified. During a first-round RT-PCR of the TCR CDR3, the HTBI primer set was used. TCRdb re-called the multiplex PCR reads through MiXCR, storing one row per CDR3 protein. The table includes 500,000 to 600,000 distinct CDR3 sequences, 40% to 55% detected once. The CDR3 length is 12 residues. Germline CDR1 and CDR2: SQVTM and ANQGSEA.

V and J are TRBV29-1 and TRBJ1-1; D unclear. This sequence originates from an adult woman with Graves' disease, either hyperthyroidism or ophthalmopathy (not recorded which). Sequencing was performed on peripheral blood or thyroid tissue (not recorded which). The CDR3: CSVEPGNTEAFF. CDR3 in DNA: TGCAGTGTTGAGCCAGGGAACACTGAAGCTTTCTTT.